The T cell receptor (beta chain) under discussion was sequenced for a study of T cells in Graves' hyperthyroidism and ophthalmopathy. In the case of this clonotype: No antigen is known for it.

The study's findings and limits: Among thyroid clonotypes expanded above 0.001, most also appeared in blood.

RNA transcripts provided the source from which TCR beta CDR3 regions were amplified. Carried out on the TCR CDR3, a first-round RT-PCR used the HTBI primer set. TCRdb recomputed calls from the multiplex PCR reads with MiXCR, one row per CDR3 protein. The sample shows roughly 380,000 distinct CDR3 sequences, 19% of them seen only once. With V trimmed by 7 bases and J by 6 bases, 9 bases remained unmatched. Germline values: CDR1 MNHNS, CDR2 SASEGT. The CDR3 is 14 amino acids. The chain joins TRBV6-1 to TRBJ1-5, with 7 positions matching TRBD1. This TCR came from a woman aged 18-29 years with Graves' hyperthyroidism. What was sequenced was blood. The CDR3 loop is CASKRQGLFQPQHF. The CDR3 DNA follows: TGTGCCAGCAAGAGACAGGGTTTATTTCAGCCCCAGCATTTT.